The next 12 T cell receptor beta chains were all read from a single sample in a study of identical twins. TCRdb analysed the 5' RACE reads with MiXCR anew, one entry per CDR3 protein. The sample holds 500,000 or so distinct CDR3 sequences, 11% to 15% seen once. These data are also associated with another study on yellow fever vaccine responses in identical twins.

The sequencing sample was made of CD4+ T cells sorted from blood. These receptors originate from a woman between 18 and 29 years old in good health.

CDR3 protein: CASSSPGLAGGFSYNEQFF. The CDR3 DNA reads as TGTGCCAGCAGTTCCCCGGGACTAGCGGGAGGCTTTAGCTACAATGAGCAGTTCTTC. The rearrangement links TRBV28 to TRBJ2-1; 15 nucleotides line up with TRBD2. This CDR3 has 19 residues. Germline CDR1 is MDHEN and CDR2 is SYDVKM. J gave up 3 bases and V 4 bases, and 10 bases lay outside the gene matches.

A word on this clonotype: Germline and junction disagree at one end, which may indicate a read error. The V call is TRBV7-2, the J call TRBJ1-5; D is unclear. The CDR3 has 14 amino acids. Germline lookup yields CDR1 SGHTA and CDR2 FQGNSA. CDR3 sequence: CASSLDRSNRPQHF. The CDR3 region has the DNA TGTGCCAGCAGCTTGGACCGCAGCAATCGGCCCCAGCATTTT.

The chain links TRBV10-1 to TRBJ2-1; TRBD1 or TRBD2 may be the D gene (5 bases each). The CDR3 contains 16 residues. V was cut by 3 bases and J by 0 bases, with 12 bases left in between. Germline CDR1 reads WNHNN; CDR2 reads SYGVQD (reference sequence). The chain's CDR3 is CASSEATGLSYNEQFF. The CDR3 coding sequence is TGCGCCAGCAGTGAAGCCACAGGACTCTCCTACAATGAGCAGTTCTTC.

This clonotype was seen more than once but under ten times. The chain carries TRBV10-3 and TRBJ2-3, with TRBD2 matching over 7 bases. The V segment lost 5 bases and the J segment 3 bases; nucleotides outside the gene matches: 8. The germline CDR1 and CDR2 sequences are ENHRY and SYGVKD. The CDR3 sequence is 15 residues long. CDR3 nucleotide sequence: TGTGCCATCAGTCCCGTCCTCGGGGGGACAGATACGCAGTATTTT. Amino acid sequence: CAISPVLGGTDTQYF.

In this sample, this clonotype turned up a few times. The chain combines TRBV2 with TRBJ2-1; 7 bases agree with TRBD1. The CDR3 is 16 amino acids. The J segment lost 1 base and the V segment lost 4 bases, leaving 7 bases of the junction unmatched. Germline V gene sequence: CDR1 SNHLY, CDR2 FYNNEI. The CDR3 sequence: CASSGGQGESYNEQFF. The CDR3 DNA reads TGTGCCAGCAGTGGAGGGCAGGGGGAATCCTACAATGAGCAGTTCTTC.

The chain employs TRBV29-1 and TRBJ2-2, with 10 nucleotides matching TRBD1. The J segment lost 7 bases and the V segment lost 1 base, leaving 3 bases of the junction unmatched. CDR1 SQVTM and CDR2 ANQGSEA come from the germline V gene. The CDR3 consists of 14 residues. In nucleotides, the CDR3 is TGCAGCGTTGAAGGACAGGGGGCGGTCGGGGAGCTGTTTTTT. This gives the protein CSVEGQGAVGELFF.

The sample holds a few counts of this clonotype. V gene TRBV12-3 or TRBV12-4 combines with J gene TRBJ2-7; 7 bases are shared with TRBD1. There are 17 residues in the CDR3. Trimming took 4 bases from V and 2 from J; bases not matched to a gene: 14. The CDR3 sequence is CASSSAVGTVLTYEQYF. The CDR3 DNA follows: TGTGCCAGCAGTTCCGCCGTGGGGACAGTACTCACCTACGAGCAGTACTTC.

This clonotype was counted ten times or more. V usage is TRBV27 and J usage is TRBJ1-2, with TRBD1 matching over 9 bases. The germline V gene has CDR1 MNHEY and CDR2 SMNVEV (reference sequence). V lost 8 bases to trimming and J lost 8 bases; unmatched junction nucleotides: 9. The CDR3 sequence is 13 residues long. Here the CDR3 DNA reads TGTGCCAGCCGGGACAGGGCCTTTCAGGGCTACACCTTC. Its translation is CASRDRAFQGYTF.

This clonotype was counted ten times or more. V and J are TRBV20-1 and TRBJ2-2; D gene uncertain. CDR1 is DFQATT and CDR2 is SNEGSKA in the germline V gene (reference sequence). The V and J ends lost 3 bases and 0 bases respectively, with 8 bases between them. The CDR3 has 14 amino acids. CDR3 sequence: CSASPGANTGELFF. The CDR3 nucleotides are TGCAGTGCTAGCCCTGGCGCGAACACCGGGGAGCTGTTTTTT.

CDR3 protein: CASSNDKRASPLHF. Written as DNA, the CDR3 is TGCGCCAGCAGCAACGACAAGAGAGCCTCACCCCTCCACTTT. The J gene is TRBJ1-6, the V gene TRBV10-1; D gene uncertain. This CDR3 has 14 amino acids. The germline V and J ends were trimmed by 6 bases and 10 bases, with 16 bases remaining between them. The V gene's germline CDR1 is WNHNN and CDR2 SYGVQD (reference sequence).

The rearrangement uses TRBV2 and TRBJ1-5; the D gene is possibly TRBD1 (5 bases). CDR3 length equals 18 residues. Looked up from germline, CDR1 is SNHLY and CDR2 is FYNNEI. V lost 6 bases to trimming and J lost 3 bases, with 24 bases between them. The CDR3 here is CASSPTRGETRINQPQHF. In DNA, the CDR3 is TGTGCCAGCAGCCCAACTCGGGGGGAAACGCGAATCAATCAGCCCCAGCATTTT.

Ten or more counts support this clonotype. This chain joins TRBV4-3 and TRBJ2-4; D could derive from TRBD1 or TRBD2 (5 bases each). The CDR3 sequence is 15 residues long. Germline V CDR1 and CDR2: LGHNA, YSLEER. The V gene lost 6 bases and the J gene lost 5 bases, with 17 bases spanning the gap. CDR3 sequence: CASSQWGTPENIQYF. The CDR3 coding sequence is TGCGCCAGCAGTCAATGGGGGACCCCGGAAAACATTCAGTACTTC.